Following are 7 T cell receptor beta chains from one sample sequenced in a study of shared clonotypes between healthy human individuals. TCRdb keeps only in-frame clones here, not all; method: immunoSEQ multiplex PCR. The sample shows fewer than 550,000 clones, 60% to 80% of them seen only once. The sample comprised PBMCs. These receptor sequences come from a woman aged 40 to 50 in good health. Some clones in this sample may be carry-over from other donors' samples.

This chain joins TRBV19 and TRBJ2-7, with 8 bases lining up with TRBD2. V was clipped by 5 bases and J by 4 bases; unmatched bases: 13. The CDR3 totals 16 residues. Germline loops: CDR1 LNHDA, CDR2 SQIVND (reference sequence). The CDR3 sequence: CASSPGSTSGLYEQYF. The DNA of the CDR3 is TGTGCCAGTAGTCCTGGCTCCACTAGCGGATTATACGAGCAGTACTTC.

The chain joins TRBV28 to TRBJ2-2; D gene ambiguous. This CDR3 region has 14 residues. V lost 6 bases and J 3 bases, leaving 11 bases between the germline ends. The germline CDR1 and CDR2 sequences are MDHEN and SYDVKM. The CDR3 sequence: CASSPGRYTGELFF. Written as DNA, the CDR3 is TGTGCCAGCAGCCCGGGCCGTTACACCGGGGAGCTGTTTTTT.

V and J are TRBV6-5 and TRBJ1-2; 8 bases match TRBD1. This CDR3 contains 14 residues. CDR1 is MNHEY and CDR2 is SVGAGI in the germline V gene. Trimming at V came to 6 bases and at J to 5 bases, leaving 8 bases not matched to a gene. CDR3 in amino acids: CASRGPGQVYGYTF. The CDR3 DNA sequence: TGTGCCAGCAGAGGGCCGGGACAGGTGTATGGCTACACCTTC.

This rearrangement joins TRBV18 to TRBJ1-6; D not resolved. Germline CDR1 is KGHSH and CDR2 is LQKENI. The CDR3 is made up of 14 amino acids. Trimming took off 6 bases at V and 5 bases at J, with 11 bases between the two ends. Written as DNA, the CDR3 is TGTGCCAGCTCCCGTGAACGGAATAATTCACCCCTCCACTTT. It yields the protein CASSRERNNSPLHF.

The V call is TRBV28, the J call TRBJ2-5; D is unresolved. CDR1 and CDR2 from the germline V gene are MDHEN and SYDVKM. There are 15 residues in the CDR3. V lost 5 bases, J lost 4 bases, and 17 bases lay in between. CDR3 residues: CASSPRIGVAETQYF. The CDR3 DNA reads as TGTGCCAGCAGTCCTCGGATTGGGGTTGCAGAGACCCAGTACTTC.

The chain links TRBV28 to TRBJ2-7; 9 nucleotides match TRBD1. The CDR3 has 14 amino acids. Germline trimming cut 11 bases from V and 6 bases from J; bases unmatched to any gene: 14. CDR1 is MDHEN, CDR2 SYDVKM, per germline. The CDR3 DNA follows: TGTGCCGCAGGACAAGGGGGACAGGGTGGCGAGCAGTACTTC. It codes for CAAGQGGQGGEQYF.

The V and J genes are TRBV28 and TRBJ1-1; D is unresolved. Germline V gene lookup returns CDR1 MDHEN and CDR2 SYDVKM. Trimming took 7 bases from V and 1 from J, leaving 13 bases between them. The CDR3 covers 14 residues. CDR3 bases: TGTGCCAGCACCTACACCCAAGGGAACACTGAAGCTTTCTTT. Encoded protein: CASTYTQGNTEAFF.